The entry below gives a single T cell receptor beta chain sequence along with its context. These data are taken from a study of T cell responses to AZD1222 COVID-19 vaccine. The protocol was immunoSEQ multiplex PCR, while the TCRdb copy is restricted to in-frame clones and leaves out a portion. The table includes 150,000 to 200,000 clones, under 95% detected once. The germline gives CDR1 ENHRY, CDR2 SYGVKD. Trimming cost V 0 bases and J 3 bases, with 9 bases left between them. The CDR3 contains 14 residues. This material consisted of peripheral blood, taken on day 0 of AZD1222 vaccination. V is TRBV10-3 and J is TRBJ2-7; the D is unclear. This receptor was obtained from an adult in good health. For the CDR3, the DNA is TGTGCCATCAGTGAGTCGGAAGCCTACTACGAGCAGTACTTC. Translated, it gives CAISESEAYYEQYF.